The 32 T cell receptor beta chains presented below share a single source sample, sequenced in a study of T cell responses to AZD1222 COVID-19 vaccine. Produced via immunoSEQ multiplex PCR; TCRdb's table is partial and in-frame only. The table has 100,000 to 150,000 clones, approximately 85% seen once; the top ten hold less than 10%. The sequenced sample was peripheral blood, obtained on day 0 of AZD1222 vaccination. The receptors here all came from an adult in good health.

This clone has ten or more counts. One junction end does not reproduce the germline sequence, and a read error may be involved. This sequence joins TRBV19 and TRBJ2-3; 7 bases fit TRBD1. CDR3 length: 19 amino acids. Germline V gene data show CDR1 as LNHDA and CDR2 as SQIVND (reference sequence). The CDR3 DNA reads as TGTGCCAGTAGTTTAGACAGGGCTTTCAGGATATGGAGTCCAGATACGCAGTATTTT. Protein product: CASSLDRAFRIWSPDTQYF.

This sequence joins TRBV6-5 and TRBJ1-6; D is possibly TRBD1 (5 bases). The germline CDR1 and CDR2 sequences are MNHEY and SVGAGI. The CDR3 consists of 15 residues. Trimming removed 1 base from V and 10 bases from J, with 14 bases in between. CDR3 DNA sequence: TGTGCCAGCAGTTACTATAGGGCAGGGAGGTCACCCCTCCACTTT. Protein: CASSYYRAGRSPLHF.

The chain joins TRBV2 to TRBJ2-7; D perhaps matches TRBD2 (5 bases). This CDR3 region has 15 residues. V was trimmed by 7 bases and J by 0 bases, leaving 16 bases between them. Germline lookup yields CDR1 SNHLY and CDR2 FYNNEI. For the CDR3, the DNA is TGTGCCAGCAATGCCCCGGACTGGAGCTCCTACGAGCAGTACTTC. This encodes CASNAPDWSSYEQYF.

V usage is TRBV28 and J usage is TRBJ2-7, with 10 bases fitting TRBD2. This CDR3 is built from 15 residues. Looked up from germline, CDR1 is MDHEN and CDR2 is SYDVKM. Trimming took 1 base from V and 2 from J; bases not matched to a gene: 2. The CDR3 DNA reads as TGTGCCAGCAGTTTATATACTAGCGGGACCTACGAGCAGTACTTC. Translating gives CASSLYTSGTYEQYF.

The chain has TRBV7-9 and TRBJ2-7; the match to TRBD2 covers 9 bases. Germline-derived CDR1 and CDR2 are SEHNR and FQNEAQ (reference sequence). The CDR3 contains 14 residues. V lost 1 base and J lost 3; bases outside the gene matches: 1. The CDR3 region has the DNA TGTGCCAGCAGCTTAGTGACTAGCGGCTACGAGCAGTACTTC. As protein: CASSLVTSGYEQYF.

As to this clone: Other DNA sequences in the same sample also yield this CDR3. The chain uses TRBV24-1 and TRBJ2-7; possible D gene TRBD2, 6 bases. The germline V gene has CDR1 KGHDR and CDR2 SFDVKD. CDR3 length: 15 residues. V shed 1 base and J shed 0 bases, with 9 bases lying between them. The CDR3 spells CATSDFSGDSYEQYF. The CDR3 bases are TGTGCCACCAGTGATTTTTCGGGGGACTCCTACGAGCAGTACTTC.

This chain connects TRBV12-3 or TRBV12-4 to TRBJ2-7; 7 bases map to TRBD1. J lost 5 bases, V lost 6 bases, and 1 base had no gene match. The length of the CDR3 is 11 residues. CDR3 sequence (DNA): TGTGCCAGCAGCGACAGGGACGAGCAGTACTTC. Translated: CASSDRDEQYF.

This clone turned up a few times. The V call is TRBV6-5, the J call TRBJ2-2; TRBD2 agrees at 7 bases. CDR3 length: 12 amino acids. CDR1 and CDR2 from the germline V gene are MNHEY and SVGAGI. The V segment lost 7 bases and the J segment 6 bases; nucleotides outside the gene matches: 2. CDR3 in DNA: TGTGCCAGCACCCGGGAGGCCGGGGAGCTGTTTTTT. This encodes CASTREAGELFF.

V gene TRBV6-5 combines with J gene TRBJ1-4; TRBD1 matches at 7 bases. The CDR3 extends over 14 amino acids. Germline CDR1 MNHEY, CDR2 SVGAGI. Losses at the gene ends were 7 bases for V and 4 bases for J; bases not matched to a gene: 6. The CDR3 region is CASTRQGLNEKLFF. Written as DNA, the CDR3 is TGTGCCAGCACCAGACAGGGTCTTAATGAAAAACTGTTTTTT.

The V gene is TRBV7-9, the J gene TRBJ2-6; the match to TRBD2 covers 8 bases. The germline gives CDR1 SEHNR, CDR2 FQNEAQ (reference sequence). This CDR3 region has 17 residues. J was trimmed by 3 bases and V by 5 bases; bases with no gene match: 9. The CDR3 DNA follows: TGTGCCAGCAGCCCTCCGGGGGGGCAGGATGGGGCCAACGTCCTGACTTTC. It translates to CASSPPGGQDGANVLTF.

This chain uses TRBV14 with TRBJ2-7; 11 bases fit TRBD2. The J segment lost 4 bases and the V segment lost 1 base, leaving 0 bases of the junction unmatched. In germline, CDR1 is SGHDN, CDR2 FVKESK. The length of the CDR3 is 14 residues. Here the CDR3 reads CASSQGLAGYEQYF. The CDR3 nucleotides read TGTGCCAGCAGCCAAGGACTAGCGGGGTACGAGCAGTACTTC.

This clone appeared a few times. The chain uses TRBV30 and TRBJ1-2; 10 bases align to TRBD1. The CDR3 is made up of 16 amino acids. Looked up from germline, CDR1 is GTSNPN and CDR2 is SVGIG (reference sequence). Trimming removed 4 bases from V and 3 bases from J; junction bases left unmatched: 11. DNA for the CDR3: TGTGCCTGGAACCAGGACAGGGGGTTTTGGGACTATGGCTACACCTTC. It encodes CAWNQDRGFWDYGYTF.

This clone was seen just once. The chain uses TRBV2 and TRBJ1-4; 7 nucleotides line up with TRBD1. The ends lost 6 bases at V and 8 bases at J; junction bases unmatched: 12. This CDR3 comprises 15 residues. Germline V lookup: CDR1 SNHLY, CDR2 FYNNEI. In DNA, the CDR3 is TGTGCCAGCAGCCGATCGACAGGGACGGAAGAAAAACTGTTTTTT. This gives the protein CASSRSTGTEEKLFF.

V is TRBV5-6 and J is TRBJ1-1, with D hard to call. Trimming pared 6 bases from V and 4 bases from J, leaving 13 bases between. Germline V gene sequence: CDR1 SGHDT, CDR2 YYEEEE. The CDR3 sequence is 13 residues long. In DNA, the CDR3 is TGTGCCAGCATTCTGTTGTCGGGCACTGAAGCTTTCTTT. As protein: CASILLSGTEAFF.

In its sample, this clone ranks as medium-sized. This rearrangement joins TRBV15 to TRBJ2-7; 8 bases match TRBD1. CDR3 size: 15 residues. In germline, CDR1 is LNHNV, CDR2 YYDKDF (reference sequence). Unmatched junction bases numbered 7, after V lost 4 bases and J lost 2 bases. The CDR3 DNA is TGTGCCACCAGCAATGGGACAGGTCCCGCCTACGAGCAGTACTTC. It specifies CATSNGTGPAYEQYF.

The chain joins TRBV5-6 to TRBJ2-7; 7 bases are shared with TRBD1. V was pared by 0 bases and J by 4 bases, with 4 bases of the junction left unmatched. The CDR3 contains 14 residues. CDR1 and CDR2 (germline): SGHDT, YYEEEE. The CDR3 here is CASSLDRGRYEQYF. CDR3 sequence (DNA): TGTGCCAGCAGCTTGGACAGGGGACGGTACGAGCAGTACTTC.

This sequence joins TRBV28 and TRBJ2-1, with 9 bases aligning to TRBD1. The CDR3 runs 13 residues. After removal of 11 bases from V and 6 bases from J, the junction contained 8 bases not matched to a gene. CDR1 MDHEN and CDR2 SYDVKM come from the germline V gene. CDR3 residues: CAVAGTGPNEQFF. The CDR3 nucleotides read TGTGCCGTAGCCGGGACAGGGCCCAATGAGCAGTTCTTC.

This clone was seen a handful of times. This chain links TRBV7-9 with TRBJ1-4, with D possibly matching TRBD1 (6 bases). Trimming left V 2 bases short and J 4 bases short, with 14 bases between. Germline CDR1 and CDR2: SEHNR and FQNEAQ (reference sequence). This CDR3 is 16 amino acids long. This CDR3 is CASSLSAIQGNEKLFF. CDR3 DNA sequence: TGTGCCAGCAGCTTATCGGCAATACAGGGTAATGAAAAACTGTTTTTT.

V and J are TRBV3-1 (or the pseudogene TRBV3-2) and TRBJ2-3; D is unclear. Germline CDR1 LGHDT, CDR2 YNNKEL (reference sequence). This CDR3 spans 14 amino acids. Trimming stripped 8 bases from V and 2 bases from J, with 14 bases between. The CDR3 sequence: CASGFAWATDTQYF. The CDR3 DNA sequence: TGTGCCAGCGGGTTCGCTTGGGCCACAGATACGCAGTATTTT.

The J gene is TRBJ1-2, the V gene TRBV29-1; maybe TRBD1 (5 bases). Trimming shortened V by 7 bases and J by 6 bases, and 15 bases separated the two germline ends. The CDR3 runs 12 residues. Germline V gene sequence: CDR1 SQVTM, CDR2 ANQGSEA. DNA of the CDR3: TGCAGCGGCGGGGCGGGATTCGATGGCTACACCTTC. It is translated as CSGGAGFDGYTF.

V gene TRBV6-1 combines with J gene TRBJ1-3; 9 nucleotides agree with TRBD1. The CDR3 spans 17 residues. V dropped 2 bases and J dropped 1; count of bases not matched to a gene: 6. CDR1 is MNHNS, CDR2 SASEGT, per germline. In nucleotides, the CDR3 is TGTGCCAGCAGTGAAACCCCGGGACAGGGTTCTGGAAACACCATATATTTT. Its protein is CASSETPGQGSGNTIYF.

V usage is TRBV11-2 and J usage is TRBJ1-1; D is undetermined. CDR3 length: 14 residues. Germline lookup yields CDR1 SGHAT and CDR2 FQNNGV. V was cut by 2 bases and J by 4 bases, with 11 bases left in between. This CDR3 is CASSLRGDGTEAFF. For the CDR3, the DNA is TGTGCCAGCAGCTTACGGGGTGATGGCACTGAAGCTTTCTTT.

CDR3 bases: TGTGCCAGCAGCCAAGTTCATGGCTACACCTTC. Protein: CASSQVHGYTF. The V call is TRBV4-2, the J call TRBJ1-2; D remains ambiguous. Germline assignment: CDR1 LGHNA and CDR2 YNFKEQ. The CDR3 runs 11 residues. The V end lost 1 base, the J end lost 6 bases, and 3 bases lay between the germline ends.

Regarding this clone: Other DNA variants within this sample encode the same CDR3. The gene calls are TRBV18 and TRBJ1-1; 9 nucleotides match TRBD1. V lost 3 bases to trimming and J lost 5 bases; unmatched junction nucleotides: 4. Germline loops: CDR1 KGHSH, CDR2 LQKENI. The CDR3 extends over 14 amino acids. The CDR3 here is CASSPGQGRTEAFF. CDR3 sequence (DNA): TGTGCCAGCTCACCCGGACAGGGGCGGACTGAAGCTTTCTTT.

This chain uses TRBV6-2 or TRBV6-3 with TRBJ1-2; D unresolved. This CDR3 has 11 residues. Trimming shortened V by 2 bases and J by 14 bases, and 12 bases separated the two germline ends. The germline CDR1 and CDR2 sequences are MNHEY and SVGEGT. CDR3: CASSYEGAGTF. The DNA of the CDR3 is TGTGCCAGCAGTTACGAGGGTGCTGGTACCTTC.

The chain employs TRBV7-9 and TRBJ2-7; the match to TRBD1 covers 7 bases. V was pared by 5 bases and J by 1 base, with 11 bases of the junction left unmatched. Germline assignment: CDR1 SEHNR and CDR2 FQNEAQ (reference sequence). The CDR3 length is 16 residues. In DNA, the CDR3 is TGTGCCAGCAGCCCTCCATTCCGGGACAGTTCCTACGAGCAGTACTTC. This sequence encodes CASSPPFRDSSYEQYF.

This chain joins TRBV28 and TRBJ2-5; the D is unclear. V gave up 5 bases and J gave up 7 bases, with 14 bases separating them. This CDR3 comprises 13 residues. From germline, CDR1 is MDHEN and CDR2 SYDVKM. The CDR3 DNA reads as TGTGCCAGCAGTCTAGGGAAGTATGCGACCCAGTACTTC. Translation: CASSLGKYATQYF.

V usage is TRBV12-3 or TRBV12-4 and J usage is TRBJ1-2, with D possibly TRBD1 on 5 matching bases. CDR3 size: 13 residues. V was pared by 10 bases and J by 8 bases, with 20 bases between. The chain's CDR3 is CATAPGQSQGYTF. The CDR3 region has the DNA TGTGCCACCGCCCCGGGGCAGAGTCAGGGCTACACCTTC.

This clone was observed once. V gene TRBV6-6 combines with J gene TRBJ2-7; TRBD1 matches 10 bases. The germline V gene encodes CDR1 MNHNY and CDR2 SVGAGI (reference sequence). After removal of 4 bases from V and 1 base from J, the junction contained 4 bases not matched to a gene. The CDR3 runs to 15 residues. The CDR3 sequence is CASSWPGQGSYEQYF. In nucleotides, the CDR3 is TGTGCCAGCAGTTGGCCGGGACAGGGGTCCTACGAGCAGTACTTC.

The chain combines TRBV12-3 or TRBV12-4 with TRBJ1-5, with D unclear. V was trimmed by 6 bases and J by 1 base, leaving 7 bases between them. This CDR3 is 13 amino acids long. CDR3 amino acids: CASRSSSNQPQHF. In DNA form, the CDR3 reads TGTGCCAGCAGGTCCTCCAGCAATCAGCCCCAGCATTTT.

V usage is TRBV28 and J usage is TRBJ2-4, with 11 bases identical to TRBD1. The CDR3 runs 21 residues. V trimming: 5 bases; J trimming: 2 bases; junction bases outside the gene matches: 20. CDR1 and CDR2 from the germline V gene are MDHEN and SYDVKM. The CDR3 reads CASSAGDRGIVPTFPKNIQYF. For the CDR3, the DNA is TGTGCCAGCAGTGCAGGGGACAGGGGGATTGTCCCCACTTTCCCCAAAAACATTCAGTACTTC.

J is TRBJ1-3 and V is TRBV19, with a tentative D call TRBD1 (6 bases). Germline CDR1 is LNHDA and CDR2 is SQIVND (reference sequence). V lost 8 bases to trimming and J lost 0 bases, with 11 bases between them. This CDR3 is built from 14 residues. CDR3 coding DNA: TGTGCCAGTTGTGACAGGAACTCTGGAAACACCATATATTTT. Translation: CASCDRNSGNTIYF.